This T cell receptor beta chain derives from a study of identical twins. Study results and limitations: Twin pairs had excess sharing that was weaker in beta out-of-frame sequences. A cross-sectional statistical analysis, not follow-up of the same donors, supported the conclusions.

Note on this clonotype: The target antigen is unknown.

Deletions cut 2 bases from V and 6 bases from J, with 20 bases between. Germline V gene data show CDR1 as MNHEY and CDR2 as SVGAGI. The CDR3 totals 17 residues. TCRdb analysed the 5' RACE reads with MiXCR anew, one entry per CDR3 protein. The sample lists 350,000 to 450,000 distinct CDR3 sequences, 18% seen once, with around 10% in the top ten. The clonotype comes from a middle-aged man in good health. The sequencing input was naive T cells sorted from blood. This chain connects TRBV6-5 to TRBJ2-1; D possibly corresponds to TRBD2 (5 bases). This chain's CDR3 is CASSYDSRSGTFNEQFF. CDR3 sequence (DNA): TGTGCCAGCAGTTACGACTCTCGGAGCGGTACCTTCAATGAGCAGTTCTTC.